This is a list of T cell receptor beta chains from one sample in a study of synovial regulatory T cells in juvenile arthritis. Sequencing was performed with immunoSEQ multiplex PCR; in TCRdb, only in-frame clones are kept and a portion is missing. Its table lists about 10,000 clones. Specimen: Treg cells from blood. The receptor source for this set is a donor younger than 30 with juvenile idiopathic arthritis. Each CDR3 is given with its conserved first and last residue. Each record gives: V gene, J gene, CDR3 protein.

TRBV7-2,TRBJ1-5,CASSLTLSPQHF
TRBV7-2,TRBJ1-3,CASSVWGQTGNTIYF
TRBV4-3,TRBJ2-7,CASSQEYRVQGEQYF
TRBV6-1,TRBJ2-7,CASGVHYEQYF
TRBV6-6,TRBJ2-7,CASSPGSYEQYF
TRBV6-5,TRBJ2-2,CASSYSKGVWPGELFF
TRBV19,TRBJ2-4,CASKNSRTSKGRSGGLAKNIQYF
TRBV5-4,TRBJ1-2,CASSLGQGLTNYGYTF
TRBV10-3,TRBJ1-1,CAISWGQRDTEAFF
TRBV7-3,TRBJ2-2,CASSLTRSNTGELFF
TRBV7-9,TRBJ1-3,CASRPGVSSGNTIYF
TRBV18,TRBJ1-1,CASSRGQGLGDTEAFF
TRBV4-2,TRBJ1-3,CASSHSQGGNTIYF
TRBV5-1,TRBJ1-4,CASSPRTNEKLFF
TRBV19,TRBJ1-1,CASSTTGMNTEAFF
TRBV7-9,TRBJ1-3,CASSLEADYSGNTIYF
TRBV21-1,TRBJ1-2,CASSGHEGASAGYTF
TRBV5-4,TRBJ1-6,CASSLAGTGDSPLHF
TRBV10-3,TRBJ1-6,CAISPDYEGPLHF
TRBV6-4,TRBJ2-7,CASSGRGGSYEQYF
TRBV6-1,TRBJ1-3,CASSDRGNRNTIYF
TRBV19,TRBJ1-2,CASSQGVGYGYTF
TRBV18,TRBJ2-3,CASSPDTQYF
TRBV4-1,TRBJ1-2,CASSPGQGRRYGYTF
TRBV4-3,TRBJ1-4,CASSQDWGTERNEKLFF
TRBV5-1,TRBJ2-1,CASSSRQGVYNEQFF
TRBV5-5,TRBJ1-2,CASSWQAPSNYGYTF
TRBV7-9,TRBJ2-7,CASSISGPGSSEQYF
TRBV6-6,TRBJ1-3,CASSLLGSEDGNTIYF
TRBV19,TRBJ1-3,CASSIHSGNTIYF
TRBV10-3,TRBJ1-3,CAISEYEIGQGGNTIYF
TRBV7-9,TRBJ2-7,CASSLVPISYEQYF
TRBV2,TRBJ2-7,CASRTGGYEQYF
TRBV19,TRBJ1-2,CASKDSPNYGYTF
TRBV7-6,TRBJ1-6,CASSLGSGVDSPLHF
TRBV19,TRBJ2-1,CASSSTGNLYNEQFF
TRBV5-1,TRBJ1-6,CASTTGHYNSPLHF
TRBV7-9,TRBJ2-2,CASSLRQGYTGELFF
TRBV5-8,TRBJ2-7,CASSLRFLSSYEQYF
TRBV29-1,TRBJ2-1,CSVEQFF
TRBV19,TRBJ2-5,CASRAGTQSTQYF
TRBV5-4,TRBJ1-1,CASRPVGNTEAFF